The 10 T cell receptor beta chains reported below all come from one sample, sequenced in a study of T cells in Graves' hyperthyroidism and ophthalmopathy. RNA transcripts served as the template for amplifying TCR beta CDR3 regions. First-round RT-PCR targeting the TCR CDR3 was performed with the HTBI primer set. TCRdb recomputed calls from the multiplex PCR reads with MiXCR, one row per CDR3 protein. Here the sample spans 530,000 or so distinct CDR3 sequences, less than 25% being singletons. The source material was blood. Receptor source: a woman in her twenties or thirties with Graves' ophthalmopathy.

This clonotype was seen many times. The chain joins TRBV12-3 or TRBV12-4 to TRBJ2-2; TRBD2 aligns across 9 bases. With 3 bases clipped from V and 9 bases from J, the junction kept 8 bases outside the gene matches. The CDR3 is 15 residues long. The CDR3 DNA is TGTGCCAGCAGTTTCCGCGGGGGGGGAATGAGGGAGCTGTTTTTT. Translating gives CASSFRGGGMRELFF.

This clonotype has just one count. The rearrangement joins TRBV19 to TRBJ2-7; 10 bases line up with TRBD1. The CDR3 is 15 amino acids. Germline CDR1 reads LNHDA; CDR2 reads SQIVND (reference sequence). V was clipped by 6 bases and J by 4 bases; unmatched bases: 9. CDR3 sequence: CASRPGQGGAYEQYF. In DNA form, the CDR3 reads TGTGCCAGTAGACCCGGACAGGGGGGCGCTTACGAGCAGTACTTC.

This clonotype has ten or more counts. The chain carries TRBV6-1 and TRBJ2-7; D possibly uses TRBD1 or TRBD2 (5 bases each). The CDR3 extends over 15 amino acids. Trimming removed 2 bases at V and 6 bases at J, with 17 bases between. Germline-derived CDR1 and CDR2 are MNHNS and SASEGT. For the CDR3, the DNA is TGTGCCAGCAGTGAAATGCGAGGGGTGGCCGGCGAGCAGTACTTC. It translates to CASSEMRGVAGEQYF.

This clonotype was detected ten times or more. The chain recombines TRBV29-1 with TRBJ1-2; 9 positions match TRBD1. The trim removed 1 base at V and 5 bases at J, leaving 8 bases unmatched. Germline V gives CDR1 SQVTM, CDR2 ANQGSEA. The CDR3 is 15 amino acids. This chain's CDR3 is CSVEGPGQGLYGYTF. In DNA form, the CDR3 reads TGCAGCGTTGAAGGCCCGGGACAGGGTTTATATGGCTACACCTTC.

This clonotype was detected many times. The CDR3 protein is CATRDRNYGYTF. The CDR3 nucleotides are TGTGCCACCAGAGACCGCAACTATGGCTACACCTTC. V usage is TRBV24-1 and J usage is TRBJ1-2; D gene uncertain. This CDR3 is built from 12 residues. V lost 7 bases, J lost 2 bases, and 7 bases lay in between. Germline CDR1 KGHDR, CDR2 SFDVKD.

This chain connects TRBV20-1 to TRBJ2-7; D is possibly TRBD2 (7 bases). Germline loops: CDR1 DFQATT, CDR2 SNEGSKA (reference sequence). The CDR3 totals 15 residues. The V end was cut by 0 bases, the J end by 2 bases, with 14 bases between. The DNA for the CDR3 is TGCAGTGCTAGAGATCACAGGGCGGGGGCCTACGAGCAGTACTTC. Its protein product is CSARDHRAGAYEQYF.

This clonotype was seen at least ten times. The chain has TRBV5-1 and TRBJ2-3; 10 bases align to TRBD2. The CDR3 covers 14 residues. The germline CDR1 and CDR2 sequences are SGHRS and YFSETQ. Trimming removed 3 bases from V and 4 bases from J; junction bases left unmatched: 2. The CDR3 DNA follows: TGCGCCAGCAGCTCCGGACTAGCGGCAGATACGCAGTATTTT. Protein sequence: CASSSGLAADTQYF.

This clonotype was picked up many times. This CDR3 reads CASSLLGGMNTGELFF. DNA for the CDR3: TGTGCCAGCAGTTTATTAGGGGGTATGAACACCGGGGAGCTGTTTTTT. The V and J genes are TRBV12-3 or TRBV12-4 and TRBJ2-2; D is possibly TRBD1 (6 bases). This CDR3 contains 16 residues. Deletions cut 2 bases from V and 1 base from J, with 11 bases between.

This clonotype came up many times. A read error is possible here, since a much larger clone lies one base away. The rearrangement links TRBV29-1 to TRBJ1-2, with 7 bases matching TRBD1. CDR1 is SQVTM and CDR2 is ANQGSEA in the germline V gene. J was trimmed by 3 bases and V by 7 bases; bases with no gene match: 5. This CDR3 region has 12 residues. In nucleotides, the CDR3 is TGCAGCGGGGGGACAGAAGACTATGGCTACACCTTC. It codes for CSGGTEDYGYTF.

This chain links TRBV6-1 with TRBJ2-2; D unclear. CDR3 length equals 14 residues. Between the trimmed V and J ends, which lost 6 bases and 0 bases, there was a span of 8 bases. Germline loops: CDR1 MNHNS, CDR2 SASEGT. The CDR3, as DNA: TGTGCCAGCAGGGGTAATTCGAACACCGGGGAGCTGTTTTTT. It yields the protein CASRGNSNTGELFF.